The sequence of this T cell receptor (beta chain) was determined in a study of persistence of HIV-infected CD4 T cells. For the study at large: Up to roughly 180 mL blood was drawn at multiple time points; two donors had single-time leukapheresis.

The CDR3 runs to 13 residues. Trimming removed 3 bases from V and 5 bases from J, with 7 bases in between. CDR1 is WNHNN, CDR2 SYGVQD, per germline (reference sequence). To note about this clone: No antigen is known for it.

Cells were stimulated with overlapping HIV-1 Gag 15-mer peptides. Sorted nonresponding memory CD4+ T cells were CD40L-negative, CD69-negative, CD45RO-high. The immunoSEQ assay was version 4, run in survey mode. Here immunoSEQ multiplex PCR was the method, and the copy in TCRdb shows in-frame clones only, minus some. The data hold roughly 60,000 clones, with more than 70% observed a single time. Sample: CD4+ T cells sorted from PBMCs after roughly 18-hour stimulation, taken from a patient who received antiretroviral therapy. This chain uses TRBV10-1 with TRBJ2-2, with TRBD2 as a possible D gene (5 bases). The receptor's source is an adult man with HIV who was CMV-seropositive. CDR3 in DNA: TGCGCCAGCAGTGAAGCGGTAACCGGGGAGCTGTTTTTT. The encoded protein is CASSEAVTGELFF.